This T cell receptor (beta chain) derives from a study of beta chain features in type 1 diabetes. Germline-derived CDR1 and CDR2 are SNHLY and FYNNEI. The length of the CDR3 is 13 residues. The V end lost 7 bases, the J end lost 1 base, and 10 bases lay between the germline ends. Study-level results: A closer apparent resemblance between naive, central memory and Treg TCRB repertoires was seen in patients than in healthy donors.

Purity (above 95%) was reached by all sorted populations. Isolated RNA was reverse transcribed in full, so expressed TCRB transcripts were sequenced. Sequenced by immunoSEQ multiplex PCR; TCRdb stores in-frame clones only, minus some. The table records about 110,000 clones, under 40% of them present only once. In regard to this clone: The antigen remains undetermined.

The sequence was collected from a woman younger than 35 in good health. V gene TRBV2 combines with J gene TRBJ2-5; weak D call: TRBD2 (5 bases). Sequenced material: stem cell memory CD4+ T cells from blood. CDR3 amino acids: CASKSGVQETQYF. CDR3 nucleotides: TGTGCCAGCAAGTCCGGGGTCCAAGAGACCCAGTACTTC.